One and the same sample provided the 30 T cell receptor beta chains below, sequenced in a study of T cell responses to AZD1222 COVID-19 vaccine. Sequencing was performed with immunoSEQ multiplex PCR; in TCRdb, only in-frame clones are kept and a portion is missing. The table has under 150,000 clones, around 86% seen once; the top ten hold roughly 4.5%. The material sequenced was peripheral blood, taken on day 0 of MenACWY control vaccination. These TCRs come from an adult in good health.

The chain joins TRBV19 to TRBJ1-1; D might be TRBD1 (6 bases). V was clipped by 5 bases and J by 0 bases, with 19 bases between them. Looked up from germline, CDR1 is LNHDA and CDR2 is SQIVND (reference sequence). The CDR3 totals 17 residues. CDR3 DNA: TGTGCCAGTAGTCCCCTCCTGACAGGTAGAATGAACACTGAAGCTTTCTTT. Residues: CASSPLLTGRMNTEAFF.

This clone was seen a few times. The chain has TRBV18 and TRBJ2-3; D may be TRBD1 (5 bases). V lost 2 bases and J lost 2, with 5 bases in between. From germline, CDR1 is KGHSH and CDR2 LQKENI. This CDR3 spans 13 amino acids. The CDR3 coding sequence is TGTGCCAGCTCACCAGGGGCCACAGATACGCAGTATTTT. The encoded protein is CASSPGATDTQYF.

This clone was found a few times. V and J are TRBV4-2 and TRBJ1-5; no clear D gene. The CDR3 loop spans 15 amino acids. Germline V gene lookup returns CDR1 LGHNA and CDR2 YNFKEQ. Trimming removed 0 bases at V and 8 bases at J, with 14 bases between. In nucleotides, the CDR3 is TGTGCCAGCAGCCAAGATTGGACTGGGGTTGAGCCCCAGCATTTT. Protein sequence: CASSQDWTGVEPQHF.

This clone was found once. The chain joins TRBV3-1 (or the pseudogene TRBV3-2) to TRBJ1-1; 9 nucleotides match TRBD1. The length of the CDR3 is 15 residues. The germline V gene has CDR1 LGHDT and CDR2 YNNKEL (reference sequence). J lost 3 bases, V lost 4 bases, and 6 bases had no gene match. The DNA of the CDR3 is TGTGCCAGCAGCCCTTACCGGGACAGGGACACTGAAGCTTTCTTT. Protein sequence: CASSPYRDRDTEAFF.

The V and J genes are TRBV7-3 and TRBJ2-7; D might be TRBD1 (6 bases). Per germline, CDR1 SGHTA and CDR2 FQGTGA. The ends were cut back, 4 bases at V and 3 bases at J, with 10 bases in the middle. CDR3 length: 13 amino acids. The CDR3 loop is CASSSGHLYEQYF. DNA of the CDR3: TGTGCCAGCAGCTCGGGACACCTCTACGAGCAGTACTTC.

The gene calls are TRBV9 and TRBJ2-5; 8 bases fit TRBD2. This CDR3 is built from 13 residues. The V gene's germline CDR1 is SGDLS and CDR2 YYNGEE. V gave up 4 bases and J gave up 5 bases; unmatched junction bases: 4. In DNA, the CDR3 is TGTGCCAGCAGCAATAGCGGGGCGGAGACCCAGTACTTC. Its protein is CASSNSGAETQYF.

The chain links TRBV28 to TRBJ1-2; TRBD1 aligns across 7 bases. The CDR3 extends over 13 amino acids. Germline trimming cut 10 bases from V and 1 base from J; bases unmatched to any gene: 6. Germline V gene sequence: CDR1 MDHEN, CDR2 SYDVKM. CDR3: CATPGGGNYGYTF. The CDR3 DNA sequence: TGTGCCACCCCAGGGGGGGGTAACTATGGCTACACCTTC.

The chain is built from TRBV4-1 and TRBJ1-6; D unclear. Germline CDR1 and CDR2: MGHRA and YSYEKL. This CDR3 comprises 13 residues. V lost 0 bases and J lost 14, with 11 bases in between. CDR3 DNA: TGCGCCAGCAGCCAAGAGGAGAGAACAGCCCTCCACTTT. It yields the protein CASSQEERTALHF.

CDR3 amino acids: CASSEGFGEETQYF. CDR3 nucleotides: TGTGCCAGCAGTGAGGGGTTTGGGGAAGAGACCCAGTACTTC. The chain links TRBV2 to TRBJ2-5; D unclear. V was pared by 3 bases and J by 3 bases, with 11 bases between. The CDR3 is 14 amino acids. The V gene's germline CDR1 is SNHLY and CDR2 FYNNEI.

In its sample, this clone was seen once. The chain recombines TRBV7-9 with TRBJ2-3; the D gene is possibly TRBD1 (5 bases). The CDR3 totals 14 residues. The germline gives CDR1 SEHNR, CDR2 FQNEAQ (reference sequence). Trimming took 3 bases from V and 2 from J, leaving 9 bases between them. The CDR3 reads CASSLSGLTDTQYF. CDR3 nucleotide sequence: TGTGCCAGCAGCTTGTCAGGGCTCACAGATACGCAGTATTTT.

This chain uses TRBV9 with TRBJ2-1, with D possibly being TRBD2 (7 bases). CDR1 is SGDLS and CDR2 is YYNGEE in the germline V gene. The CDR3 extends over 17 amino acids. Trimming left V 0 bases short and J 10 bases short, with 23 bases between. CDR3 DNA: TGTGCCAGCAGCGTAGGCGGTCGGGGGGCCACCCCTCCGGAGCAGTTCTTC. Its translation: CASSVGGRGATPPEQFF.

The J gene is TRBJ2-1, the V gene TRBV21-1; the D call TRBD1 from the table was never checked on the DNA. TRBV21-1 is deemed a pseudogene. The CDR3 runs 17 residues. DNA for the CDR3: TGTGCCAGCAGCAACGCTCTCAGGCGACCCTCCTACAATGAGCAGTTCTTC. Translating gives CASSNALRRPSYNEQFF.

This chain links TRBV19 with TRBJ2-1; D is undetermined. The CDR3 covers 12 residues. V dropped 5 bases and J dropped 9 bases, with 11 bases sitting between them. Germline loops: CDR1 LNHDA, CDR2 SQIVND (reference sequence). CDR3 sequence: CASSLTGFEQFF. The CDR3 DNA follows: TGTGCCAGTAGTTTGACCGGGTTTGAGCAGTTCTTC.

The chain uses TRBV5-6 and TRBJ2-2; D is ambiguous. Germline V gene data show CDR1 as SGHDT and CDR2 as YYEEEE. CDR3 size: 13 residues. V gave up 0 bases and J gave up 7 bases, with 7 bases separating them. CDR3 bases: TGTGCCAGCAGCTTGGGTCATGGCGGGGAGCTGTTTTTT. Translated, it gives CASSLGHGGELFF.

This chain uses TRBV2 with TRBJ2-5; D gene unclear. CDR1 is SNHLY, CDR2 FYNNEI, per germline. V was trimmed by 10 bases and J by 7 bases, leaving 13 bases between them. The CDR3 length is 11 residues. In nucleotides, the CDR3 is TGTGCCACCCAATCCCTTGGGACCCAGTACTTC. Translation gives CATQSLGTQYF.

The chain uses TRBV3-1 (or the pseudogene TRBV3-2) and TRBJ2-7, with no clear D. Trimming removed 1 base from V and 5 bases from J, with 3 bases in between. The CDR3 is 11 amino acids. Germline V CDR1 and CDR2: LGHDT, YNNKEL (reference sequence). The DNA of the CDR3 is TGTGCCAGCAGCCAAGCCCACGAGCAGTACTTC. Its protein product is CASSQAHEQYF.

The chain employs TRBV4-2 and TRBJ2-1; 12 nucleotides line up with TRBD2. In germline, CDR1 is LGHNA, CDR2 YNFKEQ. J lost 7 bases, V lost 5 bases, and 6 bases had no gene match. The CDR3 has 15 amino acids. The CDR3 loop reads CASSLGLAGPNEQFF. The CDR3 DNA is TGTGCCAGCAGCTTAGGACTAGCGGGGCCGAATGAGCAGTTCTTC.

The V and J genes are TRBV4-2 and TRBJ1-1; no definite D call. V lost 0 bases and J lost 6, with 8 bases in between. The CDR3 totals 13 residues. Per the germline V gene, CDR1 is LGHNA and CDR2 is YNFKEQ. The DNA of the CDR3 is TGTGCCAGCAGCCAAGACAGGTTGGCTGAAGCTTTCTTT. It translates to CASSQDRLAEAFF.

The V gene is TRBV6-5, the J gene TRBJ1-1; 9 positions agree with TRBD1. The trim removed 2 bases at V and 5 bases at J, leaving 9 bases unmatched. Germline CDR1 is MNHEY and CDR2 is SVGAGI. There are 16 residues in the CDR3. The CDR3: CASSYIRTGESTEAFF. The CDR3 DNA reads as TGTGCCAGCAGTTACATCCGGACAGGGGAGAGTACTGAAGCTTTCTTT.

This sequence joins TRBV10-3 and TRBJ2-2, with 8 nucleotides matching TRBD2. Trimming took 10 bases from V and 8 from J; bases not matched to a gene: 12. The CDR3 runs to 14 residues. Germline values: CDR1 ENHRY, CDR2 SYGVKD. The DNA of the CDR3 is TGTGCCACCCGCGGAGCGGGGGAGCGTGGGGAGCTGTTTTTT. This translates into CATRGAGERGELFF.

This clone was observed a few times. J is TRBJ2-5 and V is TRBV7-2; 10 nucleotides line up with TRBD2. CDR3 length equals 13 residues. Germline lookup yields CDR1 SGHTA and CDR2 FQGNSA. The V gene end was trimmed by 7 bases and the J gene end by 1 base; junction bases not matched to a gene: 0. The CDR3 loop reads CASKRGGQETQYF. CDR3 sequence (DNA): TGTGCCAGCAAGCGGGGGGGCCAAGAGACCCAGTACTTC.

V is TRBV6-6 and J is TRBJ2-3; D call uncertain. This CDR3 comprises 15 residues. Germline V gene sequence: CDR1 MNHNY, CDR2 SVGAGI (reference sequence). V was shortened by 7 bases and J by 2 bases, with 16 bases between the two germline ends. CDR3 loop: CASTLGDKSTDTQYF. The CDR3 DNA reads TGTGCCAGCACTCTAGGCGACAAATCCACAGATACGCAGTATTTT.

This clone has a handful of counts. V is TRBV7-3 and J is TRBJ2-5, with D uncertain. The V and J ends lost 1 base and 2 bases respectively, with 5 bases between them. The CDR3 runs 13 residues. Germline CDR1 SGHTA, CDR2 FQGTGA. CDR3 DNA sequence: TGTGCCAGCAGCTTAAGCGTACAAGAGACCCAGTACTTC. It codes for CASSLSVQETQYF.

The chain combines TRBV3-1 (or the pseudogene TRBV3-2) with TRBJ2-3; 11 bases map to TRBD2. Germline V gene sequence: CDR1 LGHDT, CDR2 YNNKEL (reference sequence). The CDR3 consists of 16 residues. V was clipped by 4 bases and J by 3 bases; unmatched bases: 6. CDR3 DNA: TGTGCCAGCAGCCCTTTAGCGGGGGGGATGACAGATACGCAGTATTTT. Protein product: CASSPLAGGMTDTQYF.

The rearrangement links TRBV28 to TRBJ1-5; perhaps TRBD1 as D (5 bases). V dropped 5 bases and J dropped 0 bases, with 11 bases sitting between them. Germline CDR1 MDHEN, CDR2 SYDVKM. This CDR3 region has 15 residues. The CDR3 DNA reads as TGTGCCAGCAGTCCGGGGGGGAGTAGCAATCAGCCCCAGCATTTT. This codes for CASSPGGSSNQPQHF.

The chain couples TRBV5-8 to TRBJ2-1; D possibly corresponds to TRBD2 (6 bases). This CDR3 has 15 residues. Germline assignment: CDR1 SGHTS and CDR2 YDEGEE. Trimming took 6 bases from V and 7 from J, leaving 20 bases between them. CDR3 protein: CASTPWGIGGNEQFF. For the CDR3, the DNA is TGTGCCAGCACCCCGTGGGGTATTGGGGGGAATGAGCAGTTCTTC. Complete variable domain (other parts from reference TRBV5-8 and TRBJ2-1): EAGVTQSPTHLIKTRGQQATLRCSPISGHTSVYWYQQALGLGLQFLLWYDEGEERNRGNFPPRFSGRQFPNYSSELNVNALELEDSALYLCASTPWGIGGNEQFFGPGTRLTVL.

V gene TRBV28 combines with J gene TRBJ1-6, with TRBD1 identical over 7 bases. CDR3 size: 12 residues. The V gene's germline CDR1 is MDHEN and CDR2 SYDVKM. The trim removed 5 bases at V and 9 bases at J, leaving 1 base unmatched. CDR3 sequence reads: CASSNRGSPLHF. In nucleotides, the CDR3 is TGTGCCAGCAGTAACAGGGGTTCACCCCTCCACTTT. Full variable domain (rest looked up from reference TRBV28 and TRBJ1-6): DVKVTQSSRYLVKRTGEKVFLECVQDMDHENMFWYRQDPGLGLRLIYFSYDVKMKEKGDIPEGYSVSREKKERFSLILESASTNQTSMYLCASSNRGSPLHFGNGTRLTVT.

The V gene is TRBV18, the J gene TRBJ1-1; perhaps TRBD1 as D (5 bases). Germline V CDR1 and CDR2: KGHSH, LQKENI. V was pared by 3 bases and J by 2 bases, with 13 bases between. The CDR3 is made up of 15 amino acids. The CDR3 DNA follows: TGTGCCAGCTCACCGGCGGCAGGGCTAAACACTGAAGCTTTCTTT. It is translated as CASSPAAGLNTEAFF.

The chain combines TRBV5-6 with TRBJ2-1; D gene unclear. V was shortened by 4 bases and J by 15 bases, with 17 bases between the two germline ends. Germline V gene sequence: CDR1 SGHDT, CDR2 YYEEEE. CDR3 length: 12 amino acids. CDR3 DNA: TGTGCCAGCAGCGACCGCATGGCCCCAGGGTTCTTC. This sequence encodes CASSDRMAPGFF.

This rearrangement joins TRBV3-1 (or the pseudogene TRBV3-2) to TRBJ1-2; perhaps TRBD1 as D (6 bases). The CDR3 length is 14 residues. Germline V gene lookup returns CDR1 LGHDT and CDR2 YNNKEL (reference sequence). V lost 1 base, J lost 2 bases, and 8 bases lay in between. CDR3 amino acids: CASSQAGENYGYTF. The CDR3 DNA sequence: TGTGCCAGCAGCCAAGCAGGGGAGAACTATGGCTACACCTTC.